This T cell receptor beta chain was observed in a study of shared clonotypes between healthy human individuals. Genomic DNA (from each subset) was split evenly across several immunoSEQ plates. In the study's own analysis: From ImmunoSEQ came sequences covering only the junction and carrying no quality scores, so filtering differed. The method was immunoSEQ multiplex PCR; TCRdb's version includes in-frame clones alone and lacks a portion of them. The DNA gave D and trimming, while V, J and clone size come from that table. The table records roughly 2 million clones, roughly 95% of them present only once. The junction had 5 bases not matched to a gene; V was cut back by 2 bases and J by 3 bases. Germline CDR1 and CDR2: MRHNA and SNTAGT. The CDR3 runs to 15 residues. Positive CCR7 selection of CD45RO-negative cells yielded the naive CD8 cells, and terminally differentiated effector memory CD45RA+ cells were excluded.

The J gene is TRBJ1-1, the V gene TRBV6-4; 8 positions match TRBD1. The sample consisted of naive CD8+ T cells sorted from blood. The receptor was derived from a man in his late teens or twenties in good health. This CDR3 is CASSDATGAHTEAFF. CDR3 in DNA: TGTGCCAGCAGTGACGCGACAGGGGCTCACACTGAAGCTTTCTTT.